This record covers a single TCR beta chain. These data belong to a study of blood T cell repertoires in COVID-19. How the authors handled the data: By means of reference gene primer amplification, nucleated cell counts were estimated. The assay was immunoSEQ multiplex PCR, and TCRdb's table has in-frame clones only and misses some. V, J and clone size derive from that table, while D and trimming were established from the DNA sequence. The repertoire includes approximately 250,000 clones, around 84% of them detected once, and 5.2% sits in the top ten. The clonotype was recovered from a woman in her sixties or seventies with COVID-19, enrolled during active disease. Sequenced input: peripheral blood.

The DNA of the CDR3 is TGTGCCAGCAGTCCGGGACTAGCGGGAGAAGGGGGCACAGATACGCAGTATTTT. It specifies CASSPGLAGEGGTDTQYF. This chain uses TRBV6-6 with TRBJ2-3; 14 bases line up with TRBD2. CDR3 length: 18 amino acids. V trimming: 5 bases; J trimming: 1 base; junction bases outside the gene matches: 8. Germline V gene sequence: CDR1 MNHNY, CDR2 SVGAGI (reference sequence).